The 9 T cell receptor beta chains reported below all come from one sample, sequenced in a study of T cell responses to AZD1222 COVID-19 vaccine. Sequencing used immunoSEQ multiplex PCR; TCRdb keeps in-frame clones, though not all of them. The sample has 95,000 to 110,000 clones; around nine tenths are singletons. Sequenced material: peripheral blood, taken on day 0 of AZD1222 vaccination. These TCRs come from an adult in good health.

The count of this clone is one. The chain is built from TRBV5-1 and TRBJ2-5, with 12 bases identical to TRBD2. V gave up 2 bases and J gave up 1 base; unmatched junction bases: 6. CDR3 length equals 17 residues. Per the germline V gene, CDR1 is SGHRS and CDR2 is YFSETQ. CDR3 amino acids: CASSFELAGGIQETQYF. In DNA form, the CDR3 reads TGCGCCAGCAGCTTTGAGCTAGCGGGGGGGATCCAAGAGACCCAGTACTTC.

This chain links TRBV5-5 with TRBJ2-1, with 11 bases matching TRBD2. CDR1 and CDR2 from the germline V gene are SGHKS and YYEKEE (reference sequence). The CDR3 covers 16 residues. Trimming took 2 bases from V and 8 from J; bases not matched to a gene: 9. In DNA, the CDR3 is TGTGCCAGCAGCTTTAGCGGGGGGGCTTTTATGGATGAGCAGTTCTTC. Amino acids: CASSFSGGAFMDEQFF. The whole variable domain, remainder taken from reference TRBV5-5 and TRBJ2-1, is DAGVTQSPTHLIKTRGQQVTLRCSPISGHKSVSWYQQVLGQGPQFIFQYYEKEERGRGNFPDRFSARQFPNYSSELNVNALLLGDSALYLCASSFSGGAFMDEQFFGPGTRLTVL.

The chain combines TRBV5-1 with TRBJ2-3; no definite D call. V lost 4 bases and J lost 4, with 19 bases in between. This CDR3 comprises 16 residues. Germline lookup yields CDR1 SGHRS and CDR2 YFSETQ. CDR3 DNA: TGCGCCAGCAGCCTTGAGTGGTCTAGGTCCCCAGATACGCAGTATTTT. Translating it yields CASSLEWSRSPDTQYF.

Written as DNA, the CDR3 is TGTGCCAGCAGTGCCCACCAGACACCGCGGACTGAAGCTTTCTTT. Its protein product is CASSAHQTPRTEAFF. The J gene is TRBJ1-1, the V gene TRBV28; no clear D. Looked up from germline, CDR1 is MDHEN and CDR2 is SYDVKM. V lost 5 bases, J lost 5 bases, and 18 bases lay in between. This CDR3 is 15 amino acids long.

The V call is TRBV2, the J call TRBJ2-7; 9 bases align to TRBD1. V lost 7 bases and J lost 2; bases outside the gene matches: 6. Germline V gives CDR1 SNHLY, CDR2 FYNNEI. The CDR3 has 14 amino acids. CDR3 sequence: CASIGGQGTYEQYF. The CDR3 region has the DNA TGTGCCAGCATTGGGGGACAGGGAACCTACGAGCAGTACTTC. Filled out from reference TRBV2 and TRBJ2-7, the complete variable domain reads EPEVTQTPSHQVTQMGQEVILRCVPISNHLYFYWYRQILGQKVEFLVSFYNNEISEKSEIFDDQFSVERPDGSNFTLKIRSTKLEDSAMYFCASIGGQGTYEQYFGPGTRLTVT.

The chain combines TRBV18 with TRBJ2-7, with TRBD1 matching over 8 bases. This CDR3 is 15 amino acids long. With 4 bases clipped from V and 2 bases from J, the junction kept 7 bases outside the gene matches. Germline values: CDR1 KGHSH, CDR2 LQKENI. The CDR3 DNA follows: TGTGCCAGCTCACTAGGACAGGGAGGAACCTACGAGCAGTACTTC. It codes for CASSLGQGGTYEQYF.

This clone was recorded once. The V call is TRBV2, the J call TRBJ2-1, with 9 bases matching TRBD2. This CDR3 region has 19 residues. In germline, CDR1 is SNHLY, CDR2 FYNNEI. V trimming: 5 bases; J trimming: 1 base; junction bases outside the gene matches: 15. CDR3 in DNA: TGTGCCAGCAGTATCCAGAGCGGGAGGCTTAAGAAATCCTACAATGAGCAGTTCTTC. It is translated as CASSIQSGRLKKSYNEQFF. Full variable domain (remainder filled in from reference TRBV2 and TRBJ2-1): EPEVTQTPSHQVTQMGQEVILRCVPISNHLYFYWYRQILGQKVEFLVSFYNNEISEKSEIFDDQFSVERPDGSNFTLKIRSTKLEDSAMYFCASSIQSGRLKKSYNEQFFGPGTRLTVL.

This clone was seen only once. The V gene is TRBV18, the J gene TRBJ1-2, with 9 nucleotides matching TRBD1. Germline lookup yields CDR1 KGHSH and CDR2 LQKENI. The CDR3 is 16 amino acids. The J segment lost 7 bases and the V segment lost 3 bases, leaving 12 bases of the junction unmatched. The CDR3 nucleotides read TGTGCCAGCTCACCTAAACTACAGGGGGCTACGGGTGGCTACACCTTC. It is translated as CASSPKLQGATGGYTF.

CDR3 sequence: CASSLPESGSPLHF. CDR3 in DNA: TGTGCCAGCAGCTTGCCAGAGAGCGGTTCACCCCTCCACTTT. The chain employs TRBV5-6 and TRBJ1-6; no clear D. V lost 1 base and J lost 9, with 11 bases in between. The CDR3 spans 14 residues. Germline loops: CDR1 SGHDT, CDR2 YYEEEE.